These 25 T cell receptor beta chains share one sample of origin, sequenced in a study of CD8+ T cells in alopecia areata. TCR sequencing used cDNA made by reverse transcription of extracted RNA. The assay was immunoSEQ multiplex PCR, and TCRdb's table has in-frame clones only and misses some. Of about 210,000 clones in the sample, around two fifths were seen once. Treatment given: oral pan-JAK inhibitor, 5-10 mg twice daily. The specimen comprised CD4+ T cells sorted from blood, sampled at approximately week 36, from a patient treated with tofacitinib. The receptors here all came from a human donor with alopecia areata.

The chain is built from TRBV30 and TRBJ2-7, with a tentative D call TRBD1 (6 bases). CDR3 size: 13 residues. Germline CDR1 reads GTSNPN; CDR2 reads SVGIG (reference sequence). The V gene lost 2 bases and the J gene lost 3 bases, with 11 bases spanning the gap. CDR3 region: CAWSRDTRYEQYF. The CDR3 bases are TGTGCCTGGAGTCGGGACACCCGCTACGAGCAGTACTTC.

V and J are TRBV29-1 and TRBJ2-7, with 7 nucleotides matching TRBD1. The CDR3 totals 11 residues. Germline V gene data show CDR1 as SQVTM and CDR2 as ANQGSEA. V lost 6 bases to trimming and J lost 5 bases; unmatched junction nucleotides: 4. The CDR3 DNA sequence: TGCAGCGTAGCCACAGGGGACGAGCAGTACTTC. This sequence encodes CSVATGDEQYF.

This chain uses TRBV14 with TRBJ2-3; unclear D gene. The length of the CDR3 is 15 residues. With 1 base removed from V and 1 base from J, the gap between germline ends came to 9 bases. The germline V gene has CDR1 SGHDN and CDR2 FVKESK. The CDR3 nucleotides are TGTGCCAGCAGCCAAGGAGGTCTCGGCACAGATACGCAGTATTTT. The encoded protein is CASSQGGLGTDTQYF.

The CDR3 nucleotides read TGTGCCAGCAGCGTAGAATGGCGGCCCACCGACGCTTTCTTT. Its translation: CASSVEWRPTDAFF. This chain connects TRBV9 to TRBJ1-1; the D is unclear. CDR3 length equals 14 residues. V was clipped by 0 bases and J by 11 bases, with 17 bases between them. Germline values: CDR1 SGDLS, CDR2 YYNGEE.

This clone was counted a few times. The chain is built from TRBV25-1 and TRBJ1-1; maybe TRBD1 (5 bases). Germline V gene data show CDR1 as MGHDK and CDR2 as SYGVNS. CDR3 size: 15 residues. The V end was cut by 2 bases, the J end by 4 bases, with 14 bases between. CDR3 sequence: CASSERRGGTTEAFF. The CDR3 bases are TGTGCCAGCAGTGAACGGCGCGGGGGGACCACTGAAGCTTTCTTT. The whole variable domain, filled in from reference TRBV25-1 and TRBJ1-1, reads EADIYQTPRYLVIGTGKKITLECSQTMGHDKMYWYQQDPGMELHLIHYSYGVNSTEKGDLSSESTVSRIRTEHFPLTLESARPSHTSQYLCASSERRGGTTEAFFGQGTRLTVV.

This clone showed up just once. This chain uses TRBV5-1 with TRBJ2-3; D gene unclear. Germline V gene data show CDR1 as SGHRS and CDR2 as YFSETQ. The CDR3 has 13 amino acids. V was clipped by 7 bases and J by 5 bases, with 14 bases between them. The CDR3 is CASHDGQEDTQYF. In DNA form, the CDR3 reads TGCGCCAGCCATGACGGGCAGGAAGATACGCAGTATTTT.

The chain carries TRBV29-1 and TRBJ2-1, with D possibly matching TRBD2 (5 bases). V lost 5 bases and J lost 2, with 10 bases in between. The CDR3 is made up of 13 amino acids. Germline lookup yields CDR1 SQVTM and CDR2 ANQGSEA. Here the CDR3 reads CSVTRAAYNEQFF. In DNA form, the CDR3 reads TGCAGCGTTACGCGGGCAGCCTACAATGAGCAGTTCTTC.

This clone was observed a few times. At one of its ends the junction is not consistent with the germline gene, which may arise from a read error. The V call is TRBV7-2, the J call TRBJ2-1; TRBD2 might be the D (6 bases). The CDR3 runs to 14 residues. CDR1 and CDR2 (germline): SGHTA, FQGNSA. CDR3 bases: TGTGCCAGCAGCCTAGCGAGTGGATACAATGAGCAGTTCTTC. Translated: CASSLASGYNEQFF.

This chain links TRBV5-4 with TRBJ2-1; TRBD1 matches 7 bases. The V segment lost 4 bases and the J segment 6 bases; nucleotides outside the gene matches: 16. The CDR3 length is 17 residues. The germline gives CDR1 SGHNT, CDR2 YYREEE (reference sequence). CDR3 residues: CASSPPPRQGIANEQFF. In nucleotides, the CDR3 is TGTGCCAGCAGCCCACCCCCGAGACAGGGAATAGCCAATGAGCAGTTCTTC.

This chain uses TRBV5-1 with TRBJ1-2; TRBD1 aligns across 9 bases. The CDR3 contains 17 residues. V shed 1 base and J 2 bases; nucleotides not matched to a gene: 9. Looked up from germline, CDR1 is SGHRS and CDR2 is YFSETQ. The CDR3 loop reads CASSLWSSGTGNYGYTF. The CDR3 bases are TGCGCCAGCAGCTTGTGGTCCTCCGGGACAGGGAACTATGGCTACACCTTC.

The chain uses TRBV7-2 and TRBJ2-2, with a possible D match to TRBD2 (6 bases). The CDR3 covers 15 residues. The ends were cut back, 3 bases at V and 10 bases at J, with 18 bases in the middle. Germline CDR1 reads SGHTA; CDR2 reads FQGNSA. CDR3 protein: CASSFPGLGGAELFF. The CDR3 DNA reads as TGTGCCAGCAGCTTCCCGGGTTTGGGAGGCGCGGAGCTGTTTTTT.

The rearrangement links TRBV28 to TRBJ1-5; D remains unclear. The CDR3 totals 15 residues. Trimming took off 3 bases at V and 4 bases at J, with 13 bases between the two ends. CDR1 and CDR2 from the germline V gene are MDHEN and SYDVKM. CDR3 in amino acids: CASSLRAVGNQPQHF. The CDR3 bases are TGTGCCAGCAGTTTGAGGGCGGTGGGGAATCAGCCCCAGCATTTT.

The V gene is TRBV25-1, the J gene TRBJ2-5; TRBD2 aligns across 16 bases. Germline-derived CDR1 and CDR2 are MGHDK and SYGVNS. The CDR3 has 17 residues. V lost 4 bases and J lost 9; bases outside the gene matches: 11. The CDR3 loop reads CASSGQGLAGGTRSQYF. CDR3 nucleotide sequence: TGTGCCAGCAGTGGCCAGGGACTAGCGGGAGGGACGAGGTCCCAGTACTTC.

The gene calls are TRBV5-1 and TRBJ2-5; 8 bases match TRBD1. Germline V gives CDR1 SGHRS, CDR2 YFSETQ. Unmatched junction bases numbered 10, after V lost 4 bases and J lost 5 bases. The CDR3 extends over 15 amino acids. The CDR3: CASSHGQGGVETQYF. DNA for the CDR3: TGCGCCAGCAGCCATGGACAGGGAGGAGTGGAGACCCAGTACTTC.

V usage is TRBV5-1 and J usage is TRBJ1-2; no firm D call. The CDR3 runs 14 residues. CDR1 is SGHRS, CDR2 YFSETQ, per germline. V was cut by 7 bases and J by 3 bases, with 16 bases left in between. The CDR3 DNA sequence: TGCGCCAGCGGTGCGGGATCTAGGGACTATGGCTACACCTTC. Translation gives CASGAGSRDYGYTF. The full variable domain, completed using reference TRBV5-1 and TRBJ1-2, is KAGVTQTPRYLIKTRGQQVTLSCSPISGHRSVSWYQQTPGQGLQFLFEYFSETQRNKGNFPGRFSGRQFSNSRSEMNVSTLELGDSALYLCASGAGSRDYGYTFGSGTRLTVV.

This clone was counted only a few times. V usage is TRBV28 and J usage is TRBJ2-3, with TRBD2 matching 12 bases. V was clipped by 4 bases and J by 1 base; unmatched bases: 15. CDR3 length: 20 amino acids. Germline CDR1 reads MDHEN; CDR2 reads SYDVKM. CDR3 in amino acids: CASSSRTSGKVRVGTDTQYF. The CDR3 coding sequence is TGTGCCAGCAGTTCTCGGACTAGCGGGAAAGTAAGGGTGGGCACAGATACGCAGTATTTT.

This clone has only a few counts. This chain joins TRBV20-1 and TRBJ1-4; D is unresolved. The CDR3 has 10 amino acids. The V end was cut by 1 base, the J end by 14 bases, with 8 bases between. Germline V CDR1 and CDR2: DFQATT, SNEGSKA (reference sequence). This chain's CDR3 is CSARGNGLFF. Here the CDR3 DNA reads TGCAGTGCTAGAGGGAATGGCCTGTTTTTT.

CDR3 residues: CSVHQTDTQYF. The CDR3 DNA follows: TGCAGCGTTCACCAAACAGATACGCAGTATTTT. The chain combines TRBV29-1 with TRBJ2-3; D remains unclear. This CDR3 has 11 residues. Trimming cost V 5 bases and J 3 bases, with 6 bases left between them. Per the germline V gene, CDR1 is SQVTM and CDR2 is ANQGSEA.

This clone was detected a few times. A read error may account for a junction end that differs from germline. The V gene is TRBV20-1, the J gene TRBJ2-5, with a possible D match to TRBD2 (5 bases). This CDR3 contains 11 residues. CDR1 and CDR2 (germline): DFQATT, SNEGSKA (reference sequence). CDR3 nucleotides: TGTGTAGCCAACTGGAGGGAGACCCAGTACTTC. As protein: CVANWRETQYF.

The chain carries TRBV28 and TRBJ2-5, with TRBD1 as a possible D gene (6 bases). In germline, CDR1 is MDHEN, CDR2 SYDVKM. This CDR3 has 16 amino acids. V lost 5 bases to trimming and J lost 1 base, with 17 bases between them. The CDR3 nucleotides are TGTGCCAGCAGTCTAGACAGGAATGGGGCCCAAGAGACCCAGTACTTC. As protein: CASSLDRNGAQETQYF. Drawing the rest from reference TRBV28 and TRBJ2-5, the complete variable domain is DVKVTQSSRYLVKRTGEKVFLECVQDMDHENMFWYRQDPGLGLRLIYFSYDVKMKEKGDIPEGYSVSREKKERFSLILESASTNQTSMYLCASSLDRNGAQETQYFGPGTRLLVL.

The table lists this clone with a few counts. This chain joins TRBV5-1 and TRBJ2-4, with D maybe TRBD1 (5 bases). This CDR3 comprises 17 residues. The ends were cut back, 0 bases at V and 2 bases at J, with 15 bases in the middle. Germline V gene sequence: CDR1 SGHRS, CDR2 YFSETQ. The CDR3 reads CASSLAGQGITKNIQYF. The CDR3 DNA is TGCGCCAGCAGCTTGGCCGGGCAGGGAATAACCAAAAACATTCAGTACTTC.

The chain employs TRBV7-2 and TRBJ2-5; 16 bases match TRBD2. Germline CDR1 is SGHTA and CDR2 is FQGNSA. The CDR3 spans 18 residues. V trimming: 5 bases; J trimming: 4 bases; junction bases outside the gene matches: 10. This CDR3 reads CASSLGLAGGPTPETQYF. Here the CDR3 DNA reads TGTGCCAGCAGCCTGGGACTAGCGGGAGGGCCAACTCCAGAGACCCAGTACTTC.

The chain uses TRBV30 and TRBJ2-3; D not resolved. This CDR3 comprises 12 residues. The V end was cut by 3 bases, the J end by 6 bases, with 10 bases between. Per germline, CDR1 GTSNPN and CDR2 SVGIG (reference sequence). The CDR3 bases are TGTGCCTGGAGGCGGTCTGGGGATACGCAGTATTTT. This sequence encodes CAWRRSGDTQYF.

The chain couples TRBV30 to TRBJ1-2; D is perhaps TRBD1 (6 bases). V lost 2 bases and J 8 bases, leaving 18 bases between the germline ends. Germline values: CDR1 GTSNPN, CDR2 SVGIG (reference sequence). The CDR3 is made up of 14 amino acids. The CDR3 nucleotides are TGTGCCTGGAGTACTGGACAGCCAGCGAAGGGCTACACCTTC. This translates into CAWSTGQPAKGYTF.

V is TRBV30 and J is TRBJ1-2; no firm D call. Trimming cost V 5 bases and J 2 bases, with 9 bases left between them. This CDR3 has 12 amino acids. Germline loops: CDR1 GTSNPN, CDR2 SVGIG (reference sequence). The CDR3 region is CAWYGHNYGYTF. The CDR3 DNA reads as TGTGCCTGGTACGGGCACAACTATGGCTACACCTTC.